Below are 24 T cell receptor beta chains sequenced from a single sample in a study of blood T cell repertoires in COVID-19. Measured with immunoSEQ multiplex PCR; TCRdb has only the in-frame clones, and not every one. The data contain fewer than 300,000 clones, around 89% of them singletons. The source material was peripheral blood. The receptors shown here come from a man aged 25 to 40 with acute or convalescent COVID-19.

The V and J genes are TRBV19 and TRBJ2-7; 9 bases line up with TRBD1. The CDR3 runs to 15 residues. The germline CDR1 and CDR2 sequences are LNHDA and SQIVND (reference sequence). Trimming cost V 10 bases and J 3 bases; bases outside gene matches: 13. Here the CDR3 reads CAIPKPGQGDYEQYF. CDR3 coding DNA: TGTGCCATCCCAAAACCGGGACAGGGAGACTACGAGCAGTACTTC.

The rearrangement uses TRBV2 and TRBJ2-7; D not resolved. CDR3 length equals 11 residues. V dropped 3 bases and J dropped 9 bases, with 9 bases sitting between them. The germline V gene encodes CDR1 SNHLY and CDR2 FYNNEI. For the CDR3, the DNA is TGTGCCAGCAGTGAGGCCTTCAGGCAGTACTTC. It is translated as CASSEAFRQYF.

This chain connects TRBV28 to TRBJ2-7; tentative D call: TRBD2 (5 bases). V was shortened by 7 bases and J by 2 bases, with 9 bases between the two germline ends. From germline, CDR1 is MDHEN and CDR2 SYDVKM. The CDR3 totals 12 residues. In DNA, the CDR3 is TGTGCCAGCACAAGCGGCACCTACGAGCAGTACTTC. Translating gives CASTSGTYEQYF.

This chain joins TRBV19 and TRBJ1-5; weak D call: TRBD1 (6 bases). The CDR3 spans 17 residues. Germline loops: CDR1 LNHDA, CDR2 SQIVND (reference sequence). Trimming left V 7 bases short and J 4 bases short, with 23 bases between. The chain's CDR3 is CASTFNEAGAFNQPQHF. The CDR3, as DNA: TGTGCCAGTACCTTCAATGAGGCAGGGGCTTTTAATCAGCCCCAGCATTTT. The variable domain in full, with the rest retrieved from reference TRBV19 and TRBJ1-5, is DGGITQSPKYLFRKEGQNVTLSCEQNLNHDAMYWYRQDPGQGLRLIYYSQIVNDFQKGDIAEGYSVSREKKESFPLTVTSAQKNPTAFYLCASTFNEAGAFNQPQHFGDGTRLSIL.

The J gene is TRBJ2-7, the V gene TRBV30; 7 bases map to TRBD1. Germline CDR1 and CDR2: GTSNPN and SVGIG (reference sequence). The CDR3 sequence is 14 residues long. J gave up 0 bases and V 4 bases, and 6 bases lay outside the gene matches. The CDR3 nucleotides read TGTGCCTGGAAACGGGACAGTAGCTCCTACGAGCAGTACTTC. It is translated as CAWKRDSSSYEQYF.

The genes are TRBV6-5 and TRBJ1-3; D is unresolved. Germline CDR1 reads MNHEY; CDR2 reads SVGAGI. Trimming shortened V by 7 bases and J by 4 bases, and 11 bases separated the two germline ends. This CDR3 contains 13 residues. CDR3 loop: CASKVGEGNTIYF. The CDR3 region has the DNA TGTGCCAGCAAGGTTGGGGAGGGAAACACCATATATTTT.

The chain links TRBV6-5 to TRBJ1-6; no clear D. Germline V gene lookup returns CDR1 MNHEY and CDR2 SVGAGI. CDR3 length: 14 amino acids. Between the trimmed V and J ends, which lost 8 bases and 6 bases, there was a span of 14 bases. DNA of the CDR3: TGTGCCAGCGGTCTCGGTGGGCTTAATTCACCCCTCCACTTT. It encodes CASGLGGLNSPLHF.

The chain uses TRBV6-5 and TRBJ2-3; 13 bases match TRBD2. The V segment lost 6 bases and the J segment 5 bases; nucleotides outside the gene matches: 5. Germline CDR1 is MNHEY and CDR2 is SVGAGI. The CDR3 is 15 amino acids. The CDR3 protein is CASRSLAGGQDTQYF. CDR3 sequence (DNA): TGTGCCAGCAGATCACTAGCGGGGGGGCAAGATACGCAGTATTTT.

V gene TRBV5-1 combines with J gene TRBJ2-1, with D tentatively TRBD1 (5 bases). Germline CDR1 is SGHRS and CDR2 is YFSETQ. V dropped 4 bases and J dropped 3 bases, with 14 bases sitting between them. The CDR3 runs 15 residues. The CDR3 loop reads CASSPGWGSYNEQFF. The CDR3 nucleotides read TGCGCCAGCAGCCCGGGTTGGGGCAGCTACAATGAGCAGTTCTTC.

The gene calls are TRBV2 and TRBJ2-7; D is possibly TRBD1 (5 bases). V lost 1 base to trimming and J lost 2 bases, with 9 bases between them. This CDR3 comprises 14 residues. Looked up from germline, CDR1 is SNHLY and CDR2 is FYNNEI. The CDR3 protein is CASSEDQGPYEQYF. The DNA for the CDR3 is TGTGCCAGCAGTGAAGATCAGGGTCCCTACGAGCAGTACTTC. The variable domain in full, completed from reference TRBV2 and TRBJ2-7, reads EPEVTQTPSHQVTQMGQEVILRCVPISNHLYFYWYRQILGQKVEFLVSFYNNEISEKSEIFDDQFSVERPDGSNFTLKIRSTKLEDSAMYFCASSEDQGPYEQYFGPGTRLTVT.

V gene TRBV30 combines with J gene TRBJ2-3; TRBD2 is a possible D gene (5 bases). This CDR3 region has 14 residues. The germline gives CDR1 GTSNPN, CDR2 SVGIG (reference sequence). Trimming took 4 bases from V and 2 from J, leaving 13 bases between them. The CDR3 loop is CAWNGNGNTDTQYF. The CDR3 coding sequence is TGTGCCTGGAACGGAAACGGGAACACAGATACGCAGTATTTT.

V is TRBV5-4 and J is TRBJ1-2; the D gene is possibly TRBD1 (6 bases). V was pared by 2 bases and J by 8 bases, with 13 bases between. The CDR3 runs to 13 residues. Germline V gene lookup returns CDR1 SGHNT and CDR2 YYREEE (reference sequence). The CDR3 sequence is CASSLQGFGGYTF. CDR3 sequence (DNA): TGTGCCAGCAGCTTACAGGGTTTCGGCGGCTACACCTTC.

The chain uses TRBV7-9 and TRBJ1-3; no firm D call. The CDR3 is 14 amino acids. Germline CDR1 reads SEHNR; CDR2 reads FQNEAQ (reference sequence). V gave up 3 bases and J gave up 2 bases, with 8 bases separating them. In DNA, the CDR3 is TGTGCCAGCAGCTTTGTAGTTACTGGAAACACCATATATTTT. This gives the protein CASSFVVTGNTIYF.

V and J are TRBV10-3 and TRBJ2-1; 10 bases agree with TRBD2. V was pared by 4 bases and J by 7 bases, with 1 base of the junction left unmatched. The V gene's germline CDR1 is ENHRY and CDR2 SYGVKD. CDR3 length: 13 amino acids. The CDR3 DNA reads TGTGCCATCAGTGGGACTAGCGGTAATGAGCAGTTCTTC. It is translated as CAISGTSGNEQFF.

This chain uses TRBV6-5 with TRBJ2-7, with TRBD1 identical over 7 bases. Trimming took 5 bases from V and 2 from J; bases not matched to a gene: 9. The germline CDR1 and CDR2 sequences are MNHEY and SVGAGI. This CDR3 contains 15 residues. CDR3 sequence: CASSRPGQSTYEQYF. The DNA for the CDR3 is TGTGCCAGCAGTCGACCGGGACAGTCAACCTACGAGCAGTACTTC.

This clone was picked up one time. The V and J genes are TRBV12-3 or TRBV12-4 and TRBJ2-7; D possibly corresponds to TRBD2 (5 bases). Trimming removed 6 bases at V and 3 bases at J, with 12 bases between. The CDR3 loop spans 13 amino acids. CDR3 in DNA: TGTGCCAGCAGGAGGACTGGCTACTACGAGCAGTACTTC. Translating it yields CASRRTGYYEQYF.

The CDR3 sequence: CASSPWSSYNSPLHF. CDR3 sequence (DNA): TGTGCCAGTAGCCCCTGGAGCTCCTATAATTCACCCCTCCACTTT. This sequence joins TRBV19 and TRBJ1-6; D uncertain. Trimming removed 6 bases from V and 0 bases from J, with 9 bases in between. The CDR3 has 15 residues. CDR1 LNHDA and CDR2 SQIVND come from the germline V gene (reference sequence).

This clone was recorded once. The gene calls are TRBV12-3 or TRBV12-4 and TRBJ1-2; the D gene is possibly TRBD1 (5 bases). Trimming stripped 5 bases from V and 5 bases from J, with 9 bases between. This CDR3 region has 12 residues. The CDR3 DNA follows: TGTGCCAGCAGTCCTGGGGCTTATGGCTACACCTTC. This encodes CASSPGAYGYTF.

Here the CDR3 reads CASSRSGTGLYEQYF. For the CDR3, the DNA is TGCGCCAGCAGCCGCTCCGGGACAGGGCTGTACGAGCAGTACTTC. This rearrangement joins TRBV5-1 to TRBJ2-7; 9 bases match TRBD1. The CDR3 length is 15 residues. Trimming removed 4 bases from V and 4 bases from J; junction bases left unmatched: 9. From germline, CDR1 is SGHRS and CDR2 YFSETQ.

The chain uses TRBV19 and TRBJ2-5; TRBD2 is a possible D gene (5 bases). Trimming took 3 bases from V and 2 from J, leaving 7 bases between them. The CDR3 covers 13 residues. Germline V lookup: CDR1 LNHDA, CDR2 SQIVND (reference sequence). The CDR3 coding sequence is TGTGCCAGTAGTATCCCGGGGCAAGAGACCCAGTACTTC. It is translated as CASSIPGQETQYF.

This clone showed up just a few times. V and J are TRBV5-6 and TRBJ2-1; no clear D gene. Trimming stripped 6 bases from V and 0 bases from J, with 13 bases between. Germline V gene sequence: CDR1 SGHDT, CDR2 YYEEEE. CDR3 length equals 15 residues. CDR3 coding DNA: TGTGCCAGCAACTATGGATCGAGCTCCTACAATGAGCAGTTCTTC. This sequence encodes CASNYGSSSYNEQFF.

The chain uses TRBV18 and TRBJ2-1, with a possible D match to TRBD1 (6 bases). In germline, CDR1 is KGHSH, CDR2 LQKENI. Trimming shortened V by 0 bases and J by 2 bases, and 17 bases separated the two germline ends. This CDR3 is 18 amino acids long. Here the CDR3 DNA reads TGTGCCAGCTCACCACCGCGCAGAATTAGGGGGACCTACAATGAGCAGTTCTTC. Translating it yields CASSPPRRIRGTYNEQFF.

The rearrangement links TRBV5-1 to TRBJ2-1; TRBD1 might be the D (5 bases). Germline CDR1 reads SGHRS; CDR2 reads YFSETQ. The CDR3 is 15 residues long. Trimming cost V 4 bases and J 6 bases, with 17 bases left between them. In DNA, the CDR3 is TGCGCCAGCAGCCCTTCAGACAGCTGGGGCAATGAGCAGTTCTTC. This translates into CASSPSDSWGNEQFF.

This clone was seen a handful of times. The CDR3 DNA sequence: TGTGCCAGCAGTGAATTGTCCAGGGAAAACACCATATATTTT. This codes for CASSELSRENTIYF. The chain employs TRBV25-1 and TRBJ1-3; TRBD1 is a possible D gene (5 bases). Germline V lookup: CDR1 MGHDK, CDR2 SYGVNS. Trimming took off 1 base at V and 6 bases at J, with 10 bases between the two ends. The CDR3 length is 14 residues.